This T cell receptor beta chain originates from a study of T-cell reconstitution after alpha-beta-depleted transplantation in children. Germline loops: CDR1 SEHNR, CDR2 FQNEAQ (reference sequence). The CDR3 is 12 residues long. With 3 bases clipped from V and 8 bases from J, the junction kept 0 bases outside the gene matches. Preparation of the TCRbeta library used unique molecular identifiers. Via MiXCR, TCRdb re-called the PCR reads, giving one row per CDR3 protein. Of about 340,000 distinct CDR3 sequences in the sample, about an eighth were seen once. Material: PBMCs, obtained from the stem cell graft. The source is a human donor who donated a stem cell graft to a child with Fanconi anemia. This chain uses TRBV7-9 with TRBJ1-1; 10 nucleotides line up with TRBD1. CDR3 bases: TGTGCCAGCAGCTTGGGACAGGGGGAAGCTTTCTTT. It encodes CASSLGQGEAFF.